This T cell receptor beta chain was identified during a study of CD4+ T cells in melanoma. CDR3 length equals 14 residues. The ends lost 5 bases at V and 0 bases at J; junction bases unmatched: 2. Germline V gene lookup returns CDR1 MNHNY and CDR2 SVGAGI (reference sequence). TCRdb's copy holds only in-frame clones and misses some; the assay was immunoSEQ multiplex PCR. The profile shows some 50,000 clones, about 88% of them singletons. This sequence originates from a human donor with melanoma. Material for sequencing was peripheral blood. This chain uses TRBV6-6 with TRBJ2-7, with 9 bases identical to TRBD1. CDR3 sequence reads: CASSPGQGSYEQYF. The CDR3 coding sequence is TGTGCCAGCAGTCCGGGACAGGGCTCCTACGAGCAGTACTTC.